The rows below give T cell receptor beta chains drawn from one sample of a study of identical twins. From the 5' RACE reads, TCRdb called clonotypes with MiXCR, one entry per CDR3 protein. The profile shows about 240,000 distinct CDR3 sequences, 7.5% of them singletons. These sequences were also reported in another study, on yellow fever vaccine responses in identical twins.

Sequencing input: CD8+ T cells sorted from blood. The receptors come from a woman aged 18-29 years in good health. The CDR3 runs from the conserved cysteine through the conserved F or W. D genes are given only for firm matches. The listing skips clone size in some rows; elsewhere it reads once, few, many or a size class.

few,TRBV6-5,.,TRBJ2-2,TGTGCCAGCAGTTACTCGACAGGCGGGAACACCGGGGAGCTGTTTTTT,CASSYSTGGNTGELFF
many,TRBV5-1,.,TRBJ1-1,TGCGCCAGCAGCTCTAGAGGGCAGAACACTGAAGCTTTCTTT,CASSSRGQNTEAFF
few,TRBV27,TRBD1,TRBJ2-5,TGTGCCAGCCAACGGGCCGGACAGGGGGCTAGAGAGACCCAGTACTTC,CASQRAGQGARETQYF
.,TRBV15,.,TRBJ2-3,TGTGCCACCAGCGAGACGAGGGCAGATACGCAGTATTTT,CATSETRADTQYF
few,TRBV7-9,.,TRBJ1-1,TGTGCCAGCAGCTTAGCACAGGGATTGAACACTGAAGCTTTCTTT,CASSLAQGLNTEAFF
.,TRBV20-1,TRBD2,TRBJ2-3,TGCAGTGCTACGACTAGCGGAGATACGCAGTATTTT,CSATTSGDTQYF
few,TRBV5-1,.,TRBJ2-5,TGCGCCAGCAGCTCAAAGGGCCGTCCAGGGGACCAAGAGACCCAGTACTTC,CASSSKGRPGDQETQYF
.,TRBV5-1,TRBD2,TRBJ2-7,TGCGCCAGCAGCTTAAAGGGACTAGCGGCAACCTACGAGCAGTACTTC,CASSLKGLAATYEQYF
.,TRBV7-8,.,TRBJ1-1,TGTGCCAGCAGCTTAGCGTTTGACGACACTGAAGCTTTCTTT,CASSLAFDDTEAFF
many,TRBV9,.,TRBJ2-1,TGTGCCAGCAGCTCCAGCACTAGCTCCTACAATGAGCAGTTCTTC,CASSSSTSSYNEQFF
.,TRBV6-1,TRBD1,TRBJ1-5,TGTGCCAGCACGGGACAGGAGGCCCAGCCCCAGCATTTT,CASTGQEAQPQHF
few,TRBV14,.,TRBJ2-1,TGTGCCAGCAGCCAAGAGGGTATTGGTAATGAGCAGTTCTTC,CASSQEGIGNEQFF
.,TRBV29-1,TRBD2,TRBJ2-5,TGCAGCGTTGAGTCACTAGCGGGACCCAACCAAGAGACCCAGTACTTC,CSVESLAGPNQETQYF
.,TRBV7-6,TRBD2,TRBJ2-1,TGTGCCAGCAGCTTCCGGGGACTAGCGGGTTACAATGAGCAGTTCTTC,CASSFRGLAGYNEQFF
.,TRBV28,TRBD2,TRBJ2-5,TGTGCCAGCAGTTTCGAGGCTAGCGGGGGCCAAGAGACCCAGTACTTC,CASSFEASGGQETQYF
.,TRBV20-1,.,TRBJ2-1,TGCAGTGCTAGAGCAGGGACCTCGGACCGGGAGCAGTTCTTC,CSARAGTSDREQFF
many,TRBV29-1,.,TRBJ2-3,TGCAGCGTTGTATTTCCCAGGGCAGATACGCAGTATTTT,CSVVFPRADTQYF
.,TRBV20-1,TRBD1,TRBJ2-5,TGCAGTGCAAGGACGACAGGGACCCAAGAGACCCAGTACTTC,CSARTTGTQETQYF
few,TRBV28,.,TRBJ1-1,TGTGCCAGCAGTTTATATTTAGAAGGCACTGAAGCTTTCTTT,CASSLYLEGTEAFF
few,TRBV5-5,.,TRBJ2-1,TGTGCCAGCAGCATCTATTTTGGGGACGGCTCCTACAATGAGCAGTTCTTC,CASSIYFGDGSYNEQFF
many,TRBV12-3/TRBV12-4,TRBD2,TRBJ2-1,TGTGCCAGCAGTCCGGGAGGGCCTAACAATGAGCAGTTCTTC,CASSPGGPNNEQFF
.,TRBV29-1,TRBD2,TRBJ2-1,TGCAGCGTTGATCGGCTAGCGGGGGGGTACCTGAACAATGAGCAGTTCTTC,CSVDRLAGGYLNNEQFF
many,TRBV12-3/TRBV12-4,.,TRBJ2-2,TGTGCCAGCGCCTTCCGGCCAAACACCGGGGAGCTGTTTTTT,CASAFRPNTGELFF
many,TRBV28,TRBD1,TRBJ1-2,TGTGCCAGCAGTTTGGGACAGAGCCTCTATGGCTACACCTTC,CASSLGQSLYGYTF
few,TRBV2,TRBD2,TRBJ2-7,TGTGCCAGCAGTGGATCCCCCCCACTAGCGGGAGCTGCCTACGAGCAGTACTTC,CASSGSPPLAGAAYEQYF
many,TRBV6-1,.,TRBJ2-1,TGTGCCAGCAGTCGTCGGACTGCCAGAGACAATGAGCAGTTCTTC,CASSRRTARDNEQFF
.,TRBV28,.,TRBJ2-6,TGTGCCAGCAGTGGAGTACGAGGCTCTGGGGCCAACGTCCTGACTTTC,CASSGVRGSGANVLTF